These 8 T cell receptor beta chains were sequenced from one sample in a study of blood T cell repertoires in COVID-19. TCRdb's copy holds only in-frame clones and misses some; the assay was immunoSEQ multiplex PCR. The sample has about 200,000 clones; about 86% are singletons. What was sequenced was peripheral blood. The receptors were gathered from a woman between 70 and 85 years old with acute or convalescent COVID-19.

The rearrangement joins TRBV6-6 to TRBJ1-1; 9 bases agree with TRBD1. The ends lost 4 bases at V and 6 bases at J; junction bases unmatched: 12. CDR1 is MNHNY, CDR2 SVGAGI, per germline (reference sequence). The CDR3 contains 16 residues. The DNA of the CDR3 is TGTGCCAGCAGTTCTATCGAGGACAGGGGAGGCCCTGAAGCTTTCTTT. Translating it yields CASSSIEDRGGPEAFF.

This clone appeared a single time. The chain uses TRBV24-1 and TRBJ2-5; D perhaps matches TRBD1 (5 bases). Trimming removed 3 bases from V and 5 bases from J, with 15 bases in between. Germline CDR1 is KGHDR and CDR2 is SFDVKD. CDR3 length: 15 residues. CDR3 DNA sequence: TGTGCCACCAGTGATAGCATGCCTTCAGGGGAGACCCAGTACTTC. Translated, it gives CATSDSMPSGETQYF.

The rearrangement joins TRBV19 to TRBJ2-7; no clear D. V lost 0 bases to trimming and J lost 2 bases, with 11 bases between them. The CDR3 totals 15 residues. Germline lookup yields CDR1 LNHDA and CDR2 SQIVND (reference sequence). The CDR3 DNA reads as TGTGCCAGTAGTATAGATATCACAACAACCTACGAGCAGTACTTC. Translated: CASSIDITTTYEQYF.

V is TRBV4-3 and J is TRBJ2-2; D possibly corresponds to TRBD2 (5 bases). Germline values: CDR1 LGHNA, CDR2 YSLEER. The length of the CDR3 is 15 residues. Trimming left V 0 bases short and J 8 bases short, with 13 bases between. CDR3 in amino acids: CASSQDSKGVGELFF. CDR3 DNA sequence: TGCGCCAGCAGCCAAGATTCAAAGGGAGTTGGGGAGCTGTTTTTT.

The chain recombines TRBV7-6 with TRBJ2-1; the D is unclear. Trimming stripped 2 bases from V and 7 bases from J, with 15 bases between. This CDR3 comprises 15 residues. Germline V gene lookup returns CDR1 SGHVS and CDR2 FNYEAQ. CDR3 nucleotides: TGTGCCAGCAGCTTAAGGAGCCAAGGTGGAAATGAGCAGTTCTTC. Protein: CASSLRSQGGNEQFF.

V and J are TRBV28 and TRBJ2-7; TRBD1 matches at 7 bases. The CDR3 runs to 14 residues. CDR1 and CDR2 from the germline V gene are MDHEN and SYDVKM. After removal of 5 bases from V and 3 bases from J, the junction contained 7 bases not matched to a gene. In DNA form, the CDR3 reads TGTGCCAGCAGTCCCCCCGACAGGGTCTACGAGCAGTACTTC. Encoded protein: CASSPPDRVYEQYF.

The chain recombines TRBV14 with TRBJ2-1; 8 bases agree with TRBD2. This CDR3 spans 19 amino acids. Germline CDR1 reads SGHDN; CDR2 reads FVKESK. The ends lost 4 bases at V and 4 bases at J; junction bases unmatched: 18. As DNA, the CDR3 is TGTGCCAGCAGCCCGGAGGCCGGACTAGCCCGGGGGCGATACAATGAGCAGTTCTTC. Its protein product is CASSPEAGLARGRYNEQFF.

The rearrangement joins TRBV27 to TRBJ1-5, with D hard to call. Trimming took off 1 base at V and 11 bases at J, with 9 bases between the two ends. Germline CDR1 reads MNHEY; CDR2 reads SMNVEV (reference sequence). CDR3 length: 12 amino acids. DNA for the CDR3: TGTGCCAGCAGTTTATGGCAGATGGCCCAGCATTTT. Translated, it gives CASSLWQMAQHF.